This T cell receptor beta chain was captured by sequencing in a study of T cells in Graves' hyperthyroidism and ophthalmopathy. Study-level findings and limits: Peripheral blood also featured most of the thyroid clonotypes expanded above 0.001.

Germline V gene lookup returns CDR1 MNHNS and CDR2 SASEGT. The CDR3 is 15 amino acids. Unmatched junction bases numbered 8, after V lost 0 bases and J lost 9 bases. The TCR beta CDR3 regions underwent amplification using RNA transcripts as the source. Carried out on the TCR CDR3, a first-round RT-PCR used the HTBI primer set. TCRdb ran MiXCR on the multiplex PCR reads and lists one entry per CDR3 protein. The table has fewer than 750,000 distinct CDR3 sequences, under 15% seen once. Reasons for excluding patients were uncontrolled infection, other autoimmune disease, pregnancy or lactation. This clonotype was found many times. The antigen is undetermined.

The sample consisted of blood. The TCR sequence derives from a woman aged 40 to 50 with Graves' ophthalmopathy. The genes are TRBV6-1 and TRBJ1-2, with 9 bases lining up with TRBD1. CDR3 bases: TGTGCCAGCAGTGAAGCAGGGGACAGGGTTGGGAGCTACACCTTC. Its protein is CASSEAGDRVGSYTF.